The 7 T cell receptor beta chains presented below share a single source sample, sequenced in a study of blood T cell repertoires in COVID-19. Using immunoSEQ multiplex PCR, the repertoire was profiled, and TCRdb retains in-frame clones only, with some absent. The table has about 130,000 clones, roughly 83% seen once. Sequenced input: peripheral blood. These receptors originate from a woman aged 80 or older with acute or convalescent COVID-19.

The CDR3 nucleotides read TGCAGCCCCAGGACAGGGGGCGAGCAGTTCTTC. Protein: CSPRTGGEQFF. This chain joins TRBV29-1 and TRBJ2-1, with 11 positions matching TRBD1. The CDR3 is made up of 11 amino acids. V dropped 8 bases and J dropped 10; count of bases not matched to a gene: 4. Looked up from germline, CDR1 is SQVTM and CDR2 is ANQGSEA.

This clone appeared once. The rearrangement links TRBV3-1 (or the pseudogene TRBV3-2) to TRBJ2-1; possibly TRBD2 for D (5 bases). Trimming left V 4 bases short and J 7 bases short, with 5 bases between. From germline, CDR1 is LGHDT and CDR2 YNNKEL (reference sequence). The CDR3 has 11 residues. CDR3 in DNA: TGTGCCAGCAGCCGGAGGAATGAGCAGTTCTTC. Residues: CASSRRNEQFF.

V is TRBV10-3 and J is TRBJ1-2; D gene ambiguous. Trimming pared 4 bases from V and 7 bases from J, leaving 13 bases between. Germline CDR1 is ENHRY and CDR2 is SYGVKD. The CDR3 is 13 amino acids. This chain's CDR3 is CAISGHTNPGYTF. CDR3 in DNA: TGTGCCATCAGTGGACACACGAACCCTGGCTACACCTTC.

This chain connects TRBV5-1 to TRBJ1-2, with 8 bases aligning to TRBD1. Germline CDR1 reads SGHRS; CDR2 reads YFSETQ. This CDR3 has 14 residues. The V segment lost 4 bases and the J segment 9 bases; nucleotides outside the gene matches: 11. CDR3 in amino acids: CASSPGQGVKSYTF. The CDR3 bases are TGCGCCAGCAGCCCTGGACAGGGAGTGAAGAGCTACACCTTC.

V and J are TRBV19 and TRBJ1-2, with D unclear. The CDR3 totals 12 residues. The V end lost 1 base, the J end lost 7 bases, and 7 bases lay between the germline ends. Germline values: CDR1 LNHDA, CDR2 SQIVND (reference sequence). The CDR3 here is CASSIAGSGYTF. CDR3 bases: TGTGCCAGTAGTATAGCAGGAAGTGGCTACACCTTC. Combining the CDR3 with reference TRBV19 and TRBJ1-2 gives the whole variable domain DGGITQSPKYLFRKEGQNVTLSCEQNLNHDAMYWYRQDPGQGLRLIYYSQIVNDFQKGDIAEGYSVSREKKESFPLTVTSAQKNPTAFYLCASSIAGSGYTFGSGTRLTVV.

The V and J genes are TRBV19 and TRBJ1-6; unclear D gene. Germline V gene sequence: CDR1 LNHDA, CDR2 SQIVND (reference sequence). The CDR3 totals 15 residues. V was pared by 6 bases and J by 1 base, with 10 bases between. CDR3 in amino acids: CASSGGESYNSPLHF. In nucleotides, the CDR3 is TGTGCCAGTAGCGGTGGGGAGTCCTATAATTCACCCCTCCACTTT.

The rearrangement joins TRBV6-4 to TRBJ2-2; 9 nucleotides line up with TRBD1. CDR1 MRHNA and CDR2 SNTAGT come from the germline V gene. The CDR3 contains 13 residues. The ends lost 4 bases at V and 6 bases at J; junction bases unmatched: 0. The CDR3 DNA is TGTGCCAGCAGTGGGACAGGGGCCGGGGAGCTGTTTTTT. Translated: CASSGTGAGELFF.